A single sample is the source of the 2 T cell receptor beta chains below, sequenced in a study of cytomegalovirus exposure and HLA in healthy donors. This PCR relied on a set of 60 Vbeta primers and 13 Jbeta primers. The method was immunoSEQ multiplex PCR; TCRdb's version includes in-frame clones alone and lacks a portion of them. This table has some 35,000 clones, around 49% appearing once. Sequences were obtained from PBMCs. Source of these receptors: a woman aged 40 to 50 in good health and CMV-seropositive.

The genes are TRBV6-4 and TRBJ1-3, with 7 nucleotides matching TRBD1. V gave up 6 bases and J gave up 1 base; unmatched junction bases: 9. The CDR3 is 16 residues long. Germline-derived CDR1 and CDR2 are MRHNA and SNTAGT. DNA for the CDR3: TGTGCCAGCAGCTGGGACAGAGAAGGTTCTGGAAACACCATATATTTT. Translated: CASSWDREGSGNTIYF.

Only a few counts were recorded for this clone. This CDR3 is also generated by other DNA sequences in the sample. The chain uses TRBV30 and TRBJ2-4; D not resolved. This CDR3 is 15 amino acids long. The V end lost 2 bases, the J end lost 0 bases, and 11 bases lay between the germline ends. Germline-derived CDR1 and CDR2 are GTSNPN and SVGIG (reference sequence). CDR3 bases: TGTGCCTGGAGTTCCTACTTATTAGCCAAAAACATTCAGTACTTC. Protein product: CAWSSYLLAKNIQYF. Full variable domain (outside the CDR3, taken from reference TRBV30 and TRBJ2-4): SQTIHQWPATLVQPVGSPLSLECTVEGTSNPNLYWYRQAAGRGLQLLFYSVGIGQISSEVPQNLSASRPQDRQFILSSKKLLLSDSGFYLCAWSSYLLAKNIQYFGAGTRLSVL.